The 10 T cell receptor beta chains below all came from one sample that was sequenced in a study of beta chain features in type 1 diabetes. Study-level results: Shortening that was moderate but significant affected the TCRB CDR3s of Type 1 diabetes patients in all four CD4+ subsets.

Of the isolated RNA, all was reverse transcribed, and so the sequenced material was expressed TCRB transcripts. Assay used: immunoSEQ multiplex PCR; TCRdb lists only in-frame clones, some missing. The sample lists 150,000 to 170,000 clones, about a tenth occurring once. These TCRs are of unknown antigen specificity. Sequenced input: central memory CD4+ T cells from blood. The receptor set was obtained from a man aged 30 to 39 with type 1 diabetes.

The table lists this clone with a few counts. In nucleotides, the CDR3 is TGCAGCGTCTACCGAGAGTTTCCTAACTATGGCTACACCTTC. This sequence encodes CSVYREFPNYGYTF. The rearrangement joins TRBV29-1 to TRBJ1-2, with D hard to call. V was cut by 6 bases and J by 0 bases, with 14 bases left in between. The CDR3 has 14 residues. The V gene's germline CDR1 is SQVTM and CDR2 ANQGSEA.

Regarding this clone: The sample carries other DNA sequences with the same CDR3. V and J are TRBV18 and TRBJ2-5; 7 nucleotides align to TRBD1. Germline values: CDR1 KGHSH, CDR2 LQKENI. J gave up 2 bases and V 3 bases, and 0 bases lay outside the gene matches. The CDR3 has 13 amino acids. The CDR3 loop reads CASSPGQQETQYF. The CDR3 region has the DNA TGTGCCAGCTCACCGGGACAGCAAGAGACCCAGTACTTC.

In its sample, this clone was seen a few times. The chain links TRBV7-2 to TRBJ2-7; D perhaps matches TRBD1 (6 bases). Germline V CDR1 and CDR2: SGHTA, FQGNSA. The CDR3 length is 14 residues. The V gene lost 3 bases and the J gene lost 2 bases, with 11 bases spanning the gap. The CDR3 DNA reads TGTGCCAGCAGCTTTCAGACAGGAGCCTACGAGCAGTACTTC. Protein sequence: CASSFQTGAYEQYF.

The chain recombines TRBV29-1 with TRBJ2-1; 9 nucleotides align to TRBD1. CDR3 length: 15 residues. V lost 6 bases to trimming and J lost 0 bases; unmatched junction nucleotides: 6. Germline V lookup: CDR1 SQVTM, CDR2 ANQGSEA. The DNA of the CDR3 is TGCAGCGTCGCCTTGACAGGGGGCTCCTACAATGAGCAGTTCTTC. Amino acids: CSVALTGGSYNEQFF.

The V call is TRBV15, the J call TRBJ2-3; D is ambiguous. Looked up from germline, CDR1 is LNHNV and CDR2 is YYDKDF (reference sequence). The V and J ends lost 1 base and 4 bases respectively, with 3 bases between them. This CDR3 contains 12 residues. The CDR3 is CATSRGADTQYF. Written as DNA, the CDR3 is TGTGCCACCAGCAGAGGAGCAGATACGCAGTATTTT.

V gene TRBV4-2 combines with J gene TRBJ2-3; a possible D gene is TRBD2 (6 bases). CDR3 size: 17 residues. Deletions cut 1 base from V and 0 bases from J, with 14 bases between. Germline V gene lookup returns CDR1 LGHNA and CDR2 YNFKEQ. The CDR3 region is CASSQATLRESTDTQYF. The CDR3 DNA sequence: TGTGCCAGCAGCCAAGCTACTTTGCGGGAAAGCACAGATACGCAGTATTTT.

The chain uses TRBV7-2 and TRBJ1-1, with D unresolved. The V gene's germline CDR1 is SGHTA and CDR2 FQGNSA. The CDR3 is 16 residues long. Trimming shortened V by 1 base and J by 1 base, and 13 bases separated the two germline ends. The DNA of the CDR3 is TGTGCCAGCAGCTTAGAATTGAGGGCGGGGAACACTGAAGCTTTCTTT. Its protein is CASSLELRAGNTEAFF.

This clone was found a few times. In nucleotides, the CDR3 is TGTGCCAGCAGCTTAGCACCAACTGCAGATACGCAGTATTTT. Its protein product is CASSLAPTADTQYF. The chain uses TRBV7-3 and TRBJ2-3; D is ambiguous. The germline V and J ends were trimmed by 2 bases and 4 bases, with 10 bases remaining between them. The length of the CDR3 is 14 residues. Germline V lookup: CDR1 SGHTA, CDR2 FQGTGA.

The CDR3 is CASSGREGQETQYF. The CDR3 nucleotides are TGTGCCAGCAGTGGGCGGGAGGGCCAGGAGACCCAGTACTTC. This chain connects TRBV2 to TRBJ2-5, with 9 bases matching TRBD2. This CDR3 comprises 14 residues. The V segment lost 4 bases and the J segment 5 bases; nucleotides outside the gene matches: 5. Germline CDR1 reads SNHLY; CDR2 reads FYNNEI.

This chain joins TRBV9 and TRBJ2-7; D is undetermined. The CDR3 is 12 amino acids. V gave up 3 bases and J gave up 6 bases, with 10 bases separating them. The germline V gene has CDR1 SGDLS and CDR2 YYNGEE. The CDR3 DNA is TGTGCCAGCAGCGGACTTCAGAGCGAGCAGTACTTC. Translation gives CASSGLQSEQYF.